This T cell receptor (beta chain) derives from a study of blood T cell repertoires in COVID-19. Libraries were prepared by immunoSEQ multiplex PCR; TCRdb keeps only in-frame clonotypes and omits some of them. The table records a few hundred thousand clones, 75% to 90% of them present only once. Cohorts were based on clinical histories the participants reported. This CDR3 comprises 14 residues. Germline V gene lookup returns CDR1 SGHAT and CDR2 FQNNGV. V lost 5 bases to trimming and J lost 2 bases; unmatched junction nucleotides: 5. Sequences were obtained from PBMCs or T cells enriched from blood (not recorded which). This sequence originates from a woman aged 50 to 60 who had recovered from COVID-19. The gene calls are TRBV11-2 and TRBJ2-7; 8 bases match TRBD1. CDR3 nucleotides: TGTGCCAGCAGCCGAGGACAGGGCGCCTACGAGCAGTACTTC. Translation gives CASSRGQGAYEQYF. The whole variable domain, filled in from reference TRBV11-2 and TRBJ2-7, reads EAGVAQSPRYKIIEKRQSVAFWCNPISGHATLYWYQQILGQGPKLLIQFQNNGVVDDSQLPKDRFSAERLKGVDSTLKIQPAKLEDSAVYLCASSRGQGAYEQYFGPGTRLTVT.